The T cell receptor (beta chain) under discussion was sequenced for a study of cytomegalovirus exposure and HLA in healthy donors. Assay used: immunoSEQ multiplex PCR; TCRdb lists only in-frame clones, some missing. This table has nearly 200,000 clones, roughly 82% appearing once. V shed 6 bases and J 5 bases; nucleotides not matched to a gene: 3. Germline CDR1 and CDR2: SGHTA and FQGNSA. This CDR3 comprises 14 residues. With regard to this clone: Its antigen is still unknown.

General study results and limits: As was reported, the classifier diagnosed cytomegalovirus status with high specificity and sensitivity. The study found most TCR sequences rare, yet found some public TCRs in many donors.

This TCR came from a young woman in good health and CMV-seropositive. V gene TRBV7-2 combines with J gene TRBJ2-1; the match to TRBD2 covers 11 bases. Source material: PBMCs. CDR3: CASSTSGSHNEQFF. The CDR3 DNA follows: TGTGCCAGCAGTACTAGCGGGAGCCACAATGAGCAGTTCTTC.